This TCR beta chain was retrieved from a study of sequential checkpoint blockade in melanoma. For the study at large: Arm A got nivolumab then ipilimumab; arm B the reverse, 1:1. DNA from 91 pretreatment tumor samples underwent TCRβ immunosequencing.

Overall study findings and caveats: Pretreatment TIL clonality tracked with response in the nivolumab-first arm.

Germline V gene data show CDR1 as SGHRS and CDR2 as YFSETQ. Trimming took off 3 bases at V and 4 bases at J, with 14 bases between the two ends. This CDR3 comprises 15 residues. Generated by immunoSEQ multiplex PCR, the TCRdb table keeps only in-frame clones and is missing some. The sample has about 13,000 clones, about 21% seen once. This clone was detected only a few times. Its antigen is as yet unknown. Treatment of the sample: randomized to nivolumab then ipilimumab (arm A) or the reverse (arm B). DNA-damaging chemotherapy had not been given to any patient beforehand. The clonotype was recovered from a human donor with melanoma. This specimen consisted of tumor tissue (inferred from file names), obtained from a patient given nivolumab and ipilimumab in sequence. V is TRBV5-1 and J is TRBJ1-3, with D possibly TRBD1 on 6 matching bases. The CDR3 is CASSSRGGDGNTIYF. Written as DNA, the CDR3 is TGCGCCAGCAGCTCGAGAGGGGGGGACGGAAACACCATATATTTT.